This is a list of T cell receptor beta chains from one sample in a study of T cells in Graves' hyperthyroidism and ophthalmopathy. From the multiplex PCR reads, TCRdb called clonotypes with MiXCR, one entry per CDR3 protein. The sample records approximately 620,000 distinct CDR3 sequences, approximately 14% being singletons. Material: blood. Every receptor here comes from a woman aged 25 to 39 with Graves' hyperthyroidism that later progressed to Graves' ophthalmopathy. Both conserved end residues are part of each CDR3. A D gene is named only where the DNA matches it firmly. Rows may omit the clone size; those that give it use once, few, many or a size class.

J | V | D | size | DNA | CDR3
TRBJ1-2 | TRBV28 | NA | many | TGTGCCAGCAGACCCGGACAGCCTAACTATGGCTACACCTTC | CASRPGQPNYGYTF
TRBJ2-1 | TRBV20-1 | TRBD1 | few | TGCAGTGCTAGAGATCCTGGGACAGGCCACTACAATGAGCAGTTCTTC | CSARDPGTGHYNEQFF
TRBJ1-2 | TRBV27 | TRBD1 | many | TGTGCCAGCAGTTCTCCGGGACAGGGATTCTATGGCTACACCTTC | CASSSPGQGFYGYTF
TRBJ2-1 | TRBV7-9 | NA | many | TGTGCCAGCATCCTTAGCAGGGCCTCCTACAATGAGCAGTTCTTC | CASILSRASYNEQFF
TRBJ2-5 | TRBV20-1 | TRBD1 | many | TGCAGTGCTCCGGGACAGGGGCAAGAGACCCAGTACTTC | CSAPGQGQETQYF
TRBJ1-1 | TRBV20-1 | NA | many | TGCAGTGCTTTGACTATGAACACTGAAGCTTTCTTT | CSALTMNTEAFF
TRBJ1-1 | TRBV5-1 | TRBD1 | few | TGCGCCAGCAGCTCCGACAGGGGGGGCACTGAAGCTTTCTTT | CASSSDRGGTEAFF
TRBJ2-1 | TRBV12-3/TRBV12-4 | TRBD2 | NA | TGTGCCAGCAGTCCTCATAGCGGGAGCTACAATGAGCAGTTCTTC | CASSPHSGSYNEQFF
TRBJ1-1 | TRBV6-1 | NA | once | TGTGCCAGCATCTCCGAGGGGATAGCTTTCTTT | CASISEGIAFF
TRBJ2-1 | TRBV27 | NA | NA | TGTGCCAGCAGTTTGAATCTCTACAATGAGCAGTTCTTC | CASSLNLYNEQFF
TRBJ1-4 | TRBV28 | NA | many | TGTGCCAGCAGTCCTCAGGACACTAATGAAAAACTGTTTTTT | CASSPQDTNEKLFF
TRBJ1-1 | TRBV2 | NA | many | TGTGCCAGCAGGGACATCGGGAGGGCTTTCTTT | CASRDIGRAFF
TRBJ1-6 | TRBV11-2 | NA | NA | TGTGCCACTCAAAATCCCTATTCACCCCTCCACTTT | CATQNPYSPLHF
TRBJ1-5 | TRBV2 | NA | many | TGTGCCAGCGGTCGGGGCCCCGTTTGGCAGGTGATTACGGGAAATCAGCCCCAGCATTTT | CASGRGPVWQVITGNQPQHF
TRBJ2-7 | TRBV27 | NA | few | TGTGCCAGCGTCGGAGCCCCCTACGAGCAGTACTTC | CASVGAPYEQYF
TRBJ2-2 | TRBV6-5 | NA | NA | TGTGCCAGCAGCCCAATCGGCACCGGGGAGCTGTTTTTT | CASSPIGTGELFF
TRBJ2-5 | TRBV20-1 | NA | many | TGCAGTGCTAGAGATCCCCTCTGGAGTCTGAGCGGGACCCAGTACTTC | CSARDPLWSLSGTQYF
TRBJ1-6 | TRBV12-3/TRBV12-4 | TRBD1 | many | TGTGCCAGCAGGCCGGGACAGATCTATAATTCACCCCTCCACTTT | CASRPGQIYNSPLHF
TRBJ2-3 | TRBV3-1 | NA | many | TGTGCCAGCAGCCAAGTGGAATACTACACAGATACGCAGTATTTT | CASSQVEYYTDTQYF
TRBJ2-6 | TRBV12-3/TRBV12-4 | NA | many | TGTGCCAGCAGTTTATGGGAACTTGCTGGGGCCAACGTCCTGACTTTC | CASSLWELAGANVLTF
TRBJ2-7 | TRBV29-1 | NA | few | TGCAGCGTGGAGGTAGGGGGCGGGGGAGACGAGCAGTACTTC | CSVEVGGGGDEQYF
TRBJ1-6 | TRBV7-2 | NA | NA | TGTGCCAGCAGTGACCGCGTTGATAATTCACCCCTCCACTTT | CASSDRVDNSPLHF
TRBJ1-4 | TRBV27 | NA | many | TGTGCCAGCAGTTTAACGCATTACGGGACACGTGAGGCAACTAATGAAAAACTGTTTTTT | CASSLTHYGTREATNEKLFF
TRBJ2-7 | TRBV20-1 | TRBD2 | few | TGCAGTGCTAGGGGTGTCGCGGGAGTTGGGCCCGAGCAGTACTTC | CSARGVAGVGPEQYF
TRBJ1-2 | TRBV29-1 | NA | many | TGCAGCGTTCCAAGACAGGCGGCTACGGATGGCTACACCTTC | CSVPRQAATDGYTF
TRBJ2-3 | TRBV11-2 | TRBD1 | many | TGTGCCAGCAGCTTAGATCCTTGGGACAGGGTGTCGGATAGGGGCACAGATACGCAGTATTTT | CASSLDPWDRVSDRGTDTQYF
TRBJ1-2 | TRBV19 | NA | few | TGTGCCAGTAGTATTCTGGCCCAGAACTATGGCTACACCTTC | CASSILAQNYGYTF
TRBJ2-7 | TRBV10-3 | NA | many | TGTGCCATCAGAGGACAGCTCTACGAGCAGTACTTC | CAIRGQLYEQYF
TRBJ1-5 | TRBV5-8 | NA | many | TGTGCCAGCAGCCGAGACAGGTATAGCAATCAGCCCCAGCATTTT | CASSRDRYSNQPQHF
TRBJ1-4 | TRBV19 | TRBD1 | many | TGTGCCAGTCGACGATACGGACAGGGAATCGTCGAAAAACTGTTTTTT | CASRRYGQGIVEKLFF
TRBJ2-5 | TRBV20-1 | NA | many | TGCAGTGCTAACAGGGCTCTCTTAGAGACCCAGTACTTC | CSANRALLETQYF
TRBJ2-5 | TRBV30 | NA | many | TGTGCCTGTAGAACAGGGTCCAAAGAGACCCAGTACTTC | CACRTGSKETQYF
TRBJ2-1 | TRBV11-2 | NA | many | TGTGCCAGCAGCTTAGATCTCGGGGGCGAACAGTTCTTC | CASSLDLGGEQFF
TRBJ2-2 | TRBV5-4 | TRBD2 | few | TGTGCCAGCAGCCCTGGACTAGCGGAGTCGAACACCGGGGAGCTGTTTTTT | CASSPGLAESNTGELFF
TRBJ2-3 | TRBV30 | NA | NA | TGTGCCTGGAACTTCGCTAGCACAGATACGCAGTATTTT | CAWNFASTDTQYF
TRBJ1-5 | TRBV19 | NA | many | TGTGCCAGTAGTACAAGAACCGGGTCGATAAATCAGCCCCAGCATTTT | CASSTRTGSINQPQHF
TRBJ2-1 | TRBV27 | NA | many | TGTGCCAGCAGTTTAGGTCGGAACAATGAGCAGTTCTTC | CASSLGRNNEQFF
TRBJ2-1 | TRBV12-5 | NA | many | TGTGCTAGTGCAGGGGCGTACAATGAGCAGTTCTTC | CASAGAYNEQFF